The 21 T cell receptor beta chains in this list originate from one sample, sequenced in a study of shared clonotypes between healthy human individuals. Positively selected for CCR7, the CD45RO-negative cells used as naive CD8 cells excluded terminally differentiated effector memory CD45RA+ cells. Only in-frame clones appear in the TCRdb table, and some are missing; sequencing was by immunoSEQ multiplex PCR. The table lists over 800,000 clones, around 92% of them singletons. The sample taken for sequencing was naive CD8+ T cells sorted from blood. The receptors shown here come from a man aged 30-40 years in good health.

The gene calls are TRBV7-8 and TRBJ2-7; 8 bases align to TRBD2. Germline CDR1 SGHVS, CDR2 FQNEAQ. Trimming removed 5 bases from V and 4 bases from J; junction bases left unmatched: 10. The CDR3 contains 15 residues. The CDR3 spells CASSQSPSGRYEQYF. The CDR3 DNA sequence: TGTGCCAGCAGCCAGAGCCCTAGCGGGCGGTACGAGCAGTACTTC.

This chain links TRBV7-9 with TRBJ2-3; 8 bases are a match to TRBD2. This CDR3 comprises 17 residues. In germline, CDR1 is SEHNR, CDR2 FQNEAQ (reference sequence). V dropped 5 bases and J dropped 5; count of bases not matched to a gene: 15. The CDR3 sequence is CASSPWGAGVRGDTQYF. As DNA, the CDR3 is TGTGCCAGCAGCCCATGGGGAGCGGGAGTAAGAGGAGATACGCAGTATTTT. Drawing the rest from reference TRBV7-9 and TRBJ2-3, the complete variable domain is DTGVSQNPRHKITKRGQNVTFRCDPISEHNRLYWYRQTLGQGPEFLTYFQNEAQLEKSRLLSDRFSAERPKGSFSTLEIQRTEQGDSAMYLCASSPWGAGVRGDTQYFGPGTRLTVL.

The chain is built from TRBV6-1 and TRBJ2-3, with 9 positions matching TRBD1. Trimming took 6 bases from V and 10 from J; bases not matched to a gene: 14. In germline, CDR1 is MNHNS, CDR2 SASEGT. The CDR3 covers 15 residues. CDR3 amino acids: CASRAGTGPPYSQYF. The CDR3 DNA reads as TGTGCCAGCAGAGCCGGGACAGGGCCCCCATACTCGCAGTATTTT.

The chain joins TRBV15 to TRBJ1-4; tentative D call: TRBD1 (6 bases). CDR3 length equals 15 residues. Germline CDR1 is LNHNV and CDR2 is YYDKDF (reference sequence). Trimming pared 4 bases from V and 0 bases from J, leaving 9 bases between. In DNA form, the CDR3 reads TGTGCCACCAGCAACGACAGGACAACTAATGAAAAACTGTTTTTT. Protein product: CATSNDRTTNEKLFF.

The chain recombines TRBV7-8 with TRBJ1-4, with D perhaps matching TRBD1 (5 bases). Trimming stripped 0 bases from V and 5 bases from J, with 22 bases between. The CDR3 has 19 amino acids. Per the germline V gene, CDR1 is SGHVS and CDR2 is FQNEAQ. The CDR3 region is CASSLAPGGSVRWNEKLFF. In DNA, the CDR3 is TGTGCCAGCAGCTTAGCGCCTGGGGGGTCGGTGCGATGGAATGAAAAACTGTTTTTT.

The chain is built from TRBV7-9 and TRBJ2-2; 7 nucleotides match TRBD2. Germline CDR1 is SEHNR and CDR2 is FQNEAQ (reference sequence). V dropped 8 bases and J dropped 1; count of bases not matched to a gene: 4. This CDR3 has 14 amino acids. Written as DNA, the CDR3 is TGTGCCAGCCGTGGCGGGGGGAACACCGGGGAGCTGTTTTTT. Translation gives CASRGGGNTGELFF. The complete variable domain, with remaining parts taken from reference TRBV7-9 and TRBJ2-2, reads DTGVSQNPRHKITKRGQNVTFRCDPISEHNRLYWYRQTLGQGPEFLTYFQNEAQLEKSRLLSDRFSAERPKGSFSTLEIQRTEQGDSAMYLCASRGGGNTGELFFGEGSRLTVL.

This rearrangement joins TRBV11-2 to TRBJ2-7; the D is unclear. CDR1 and CDR2 from the germline V gene are SGHAT and FQNNGV. Trimming took 5 bases from V and 5 from J, leaving 7 bases between them. The CDR3 loop spans 11 amino acids. CDR3 sequence reads: CASSGFHEQYF. As DNA, the CDR3 is TGTGCCAGCAGCGGCTTCCACGAGCAGTACTTC.

This chain links TRBV6-1 with TRBJ2-3, with D possibly being TRBD2 (6 bases). CDR3 length: 17 amino acids. Trimming removed 2 bases from V and 3 bases from J, with 18 bases in between. Germline V gives CDR1 MNHNS, CDR2 SASEGT. In nucleotides, the CDR3 is TGTGCCAGCAGTGAACTCCGGGGGACGGCCTCAACAGATACGCAGTATTTT. Translation: CASSELRGTASTDTQYF.

The chain joins TRBV9 to TRBJ2-3; TRBD1 matches at 8 bases. From germline, CDR1 is SGDLS and CDR2 YYNGEE. CDR3 length equals 15 residues. The J segment lost 4 bases and the V segment lost 3 bases, leaving 7 bases of the junction unmatched. The CDR3 coding sequence is TGTGCCAGCAGCGCCGACGCGACAGGGGCAGATACGCAGTATTTT. This encodes CASSADATGADTQYF.

The chain uses TRBV27 and TRBJ2-3; D not resolved. V lost 4 bases to trimming and J lost 6 bases, with 11 bases between them. The CDR3 consists of 13 residues. Germline values: CDR1 MNHEY, CDR2 SMNVEV (reference sequence). The DNA of the CDR3 is TGTGCCAGCAGTTACGGACCGGCGGATACGCAGTATTTT. It translates to CASSYGPADTQYF.

The chain joins TRBV7-2 to TRBJ2-7; possible D gene TRBD2, 6 bases. This CDR3 has 15 residues. Germline values: CDR1 SGHTA, CDR2 FQGNSA. V dropped 4 bases and J dropped 2 bases, with 15 bases sitting between them. As DNA, the CDR3 is TGTGCCAGCAGCTCAGCAGCCGGGACTCCCTACGAGCAGTACTTC. Protein: CASSSAAGTPYEQYF. Supplemented by reference TRBV7-2 and TRBJ2-7, the full variable domain reads GAGVSQSPSNKVTEKGKDVELRCDPISGHTALYWYRQSLGQGLEFLIYFQGNSAPDKSGLPSDRFSAERTGGSVSTLTIQRTQQEDSAVYLCASSSAAGTPYEQYFGPGTRLTVT.

The chain couples TRBV7-6 to TRBJ2-1; the D is unclear. V lost 5 bases and J lost 8, with 16 bases in between. Germline values: CDR1 SGHVS, CDR2 FNYEAQ. CDR3 length: 14 amino acids. CDR3 nucleotide sequence: TGTGCCAGCAGCCCCGCCGTAGGGATCGATGAGCAGTTCTTC. Amino acids: CASSPAVGIDEQFF.

V usage is TRBV19 and J usage is TRBJ2-2; tentatively, D is TRBD1 (6 bases). Germline V gives CDR1 LNHDA, CDR2 SQIVND (reference sequence). This CDR3 is 18 amino acids long. Between the trimmed V and J ends, which lost 5 bases and 4 bases, there was a span of 23 bases. This CDR3 is CASSPPFTTTGLTGELFF. DNA for the CDR3: TGTGCCAGTAGTCCACCCTTCACCACAACAGGGCTCACCGGGGAGCTGTTTTTT.

This clone has a handful of counts. CDR3 bases: TGTGCCCTGGGAGGTACAGGCTCCTACGAGCAGTACTTC. Its translation: CALGGTGSYEQYF. The rearrangement joins TRBV30 to TRBJ2-7; weak D call: TRBD2 (6 bases). Germline V gene data show CDR1 as GTSNPN and CDR2 as SVGIG (reference sequence). Deletions cut 8 bases from V and 0 bases from J, with 14 bases between. This CDR3 spans 13 amino acids.

The V gene is TRBV4-1, the J gene TRBJ1-5; 7 bases map to TRBD1. Germline V gene lookup returns CDR1 MGHRA and CDR2 YSYEKL. J gave up 0 bases and V 4 bases, and 9 bases lay outside the gene matches. CDR3 length: 17 amino acids. Here the CDR3 reads CASSLQGTDYSNQPQHF. For the CDR3, the DNA is TGCGCCAGCAGCCTCCAGGGGACAGATTATAGCAATCAGCCCCAGCATTTT.

The gene calls are TRBV7-6 and TRBJ2-7, with D possibly being TRBD2 (5 bases). CDR3 length: 15 residues. The V gene lost 2 bases and the J gene lost 3 bases, with 14 bases spanning the gap. Looked up from germline, CDR1 is SGHVS and CDR2 is FNYEAQ. The CDR3 sequence: CASSLSSSHIYEQYF. The CDR3 DNA reads TGTGCCAGCAGCTTATCTAGCAGCCACATCTACGAGCAGTACTTC.

The chain employs TRBV5-6 and TRBJ2-7; unclear D gene. The CDR3 runs 13 residues. Germline CDR1 is SGHDT and CDR2 is YYEEEE. Trimming pared 0 bases from V and 6 bases from J, leaving 10 bases between. CDR3 sequence (DNA): TGTGCCAGCAGCTTGGGCTACCCCAGCGAGCAGTACTTC. Residues: CASSLGYPSEQYF.

CDR3 region: CASLQGWDSYNEQFF. Here the CDR3 DNA reads TGTGCCAGCTTACAGGGTTGGGACTCCTACAATGAGCAGTTCTTC. This chain joins TRBV5-6 and TRBJ2-1, with TRBD1 as a possible D gene (6 bases). The CDR3 covers 15 residues. Trimming stripped 7 bases from V and 0 bases from J, with 14 bases between. Germline CDR1 SGHDT, CDR2 YYEEEE.

The chain is built from TRBV27 and TRBJ2-7, with D maybe TRBD1 (5 bases). The germline V gene has CDR1 MNHEY and CDR2 SMNVEV (reference sequence). There are 11 residues in the CDR3. V gave up 6 bases and J gave up 8 bases, with 11 bases separating them. CDR3 loop: CASRGPGQQYF. The CDR3 bases are TGTGCCAGCAGGGGGCCCGGGCAGCAGTACTTC.

The CDR3 here is CASSQEGQGVETQYF. The CDR3 DNA is TGCGCCAGCAGCCAAGAGGGACAGGGGGTCGAGACCCAGTACTTC. The rearrangement joins TRBV4-1 to TRBJ2-5; 11 nucleotides line up with TRBD1. From germline, CDR1 is MGHRA and CDR2 YSYEKL. The CDR3 loop spans 15 amino acids. After removal of 0 bases from V and 5 bases from J, the junction contained 2 bases not matched to a gene.

The V gene is TRBV9, the J gene TRBJ2-1; D is undetermined. Looked up from germline, CDR1 is SGDLS and CDR2 is YYNGEE. The CDR3 contains 16 residues. V was clipped by 0 bases and J by 0 bases, with 10 bases between them. The CDR3 bases are TGTGCCAGCAGCGTAGAACTGGGAAGCTCCTACAATGAGCAGTTCTTC. It is translated as CASSVELGSSYNEQFF.